The TCR beta chain under discussion was sequenced for a study of cytomegalovirus exposure and HLA in healthy donors. Whole-study context: Unique TCRs numbering some 80 million, obtained from HLA-typed donors, made up an early data release.

Whole-study findings and limits: HLA alleles showed associations with around 15,000 TCR beta sequences in a later analysis, at a 0.05 false discovery rate.

With regard to this clone: What it binds is unknown.

With 8 bases clipped from V and 3 bases from J, the junction kept 9 bases outside the gene matches. CDR1 LNHDA and CDR2 SQIVND come from the germline V gene (reference sequence). The CDR3 is 14 amino acids. The PCR employed 60 Vbeta primers together with 13 Jbeta primers. The protocol was immunoSEQ multiplex PCR, while the TCRdb copy is restricted to in-frame clones and leaves out a portion. The table records about 130,000 clones, just over 70% of them present only once. Sample: PBMCs. The source is an older woman in good health and CMV-seropositive. This sequence joins TRBV19 and TRBJ1-1; 7 nucleotides line up with TRBD1. The CDR3 DNA sequence: TGTGCCAGTTCAGGGGGGAGTGGGTACACTGAAGCTTTCTTT. Encoded protein: CASSGGSGYTEAFF.